This T cell receptor (beta chain) is drawn from a study of cytomegalovirus exposure and HLA in healthy donors. Details on this clone: What it recognizes is unknown.

The study ran its PCR with 60 Vbeta and 13 Jbeta primers. Some clones are missing from TCRdb's copy, which holds only in-frame ones; the method was immunoSEQ multiplex PCR. The sample contains 110,000 or so clones, approximately 73% of which appear only once. Germline V gives CDR1 SNHLY, CDR2 FYNNEI. The CDR3 covers 15 residues. After removal of 4 bases from V and 1 base from J, the junction contained 7 bases not matched to a gene. General study points: The study recorded around 160 TCR beta chains that were cytomegalovirus-associated. Associated with HLA alleles at 0.05 false discovery rate in a later analysis were 15,000 to 20,000 TCR beta sequences.

Input material: PBMCs. The TCR was taken from a man between 40 and 49 years old in good health and CMV-seronegative. The chain carries TRBV2 and TRBJ2-7, with 7 nucleotides matching TRBD1. CDR3 nucleotide sequence: TGTGCCAGCAGTGGACAGGGTGGGGCGTCCTACGAGCAGTACTTC. It is translated as CASSGQGGASYEQYF.